This T cell receptor beta chain was found in a study of blood T cells in healthy people across ages. Regarding the study as a whole: Higher diversity and more naive CD4+ cells were features of long-lived donors, compared to aged donors.

Next came a second PCR, run for about 7 to 12 cycles, which used a sample-barcoded 5' primer along with a J-beta primer mix. MiXCR, run by TCRdb on the 5' RACE reads, gives a single entry per CDR3 protein. The sample lists 600,000 to 850,000 distinct CDR3 sequences, around 25% seen once, with 8% to 10% in the top ten. As for this clonotype: Its antigen remains unidentified.

Investigators took roughly 9.5 milliliters of peripheral blood from every donor. Another study also made use of these data, one on T cells of mothers and their children.

The receptor comes from a boy between 5 and 17 years old in good health. The sample taken for sequencing was blood.

The CDR3 nucleotides read TGTGCCAGCAGCACCACGGGACAGATTGAGACCCAGTACTTC. It yields the protein CASSTTGQIETQYF. This sequence joins TRBV7-2 and TRBJ2-5; 7 bases map to TRBD1. Germline V gives CDR1 SGHTA, CDR2 FQGNSA. The CDR3 loop spans 14 amino acids. Trimming at V came to 5 bases and at J to 5 bases, leaving 8 bases not matched to a gene. The whole variable domain, filled in from reference TRBV7-2 and TRBJ2-5, reads GAGVSQSPSNKVTEKGKDVELRCDPISGHTALYWYRQSLGQGLEFLIYFQGNSAPDKSGLPSDRFSAERTGGSVSTLTIQRTQQEDSAVYLCASSTTGQIETQYFGPGTRLLVL.